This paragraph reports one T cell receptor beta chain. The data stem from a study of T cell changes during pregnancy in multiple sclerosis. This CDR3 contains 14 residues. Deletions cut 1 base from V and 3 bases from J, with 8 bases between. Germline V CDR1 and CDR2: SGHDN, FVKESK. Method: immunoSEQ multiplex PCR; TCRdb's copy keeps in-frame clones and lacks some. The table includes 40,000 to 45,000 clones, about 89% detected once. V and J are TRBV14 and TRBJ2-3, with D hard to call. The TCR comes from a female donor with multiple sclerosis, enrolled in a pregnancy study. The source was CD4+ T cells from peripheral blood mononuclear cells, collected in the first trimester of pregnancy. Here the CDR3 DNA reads TGTGCCAGCAGCCAAGGAGGCCCGACAGATACGCAGTATTTT. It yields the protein CASSQGGPTDTQYF.